This T cell receptor (beta chain) was retrieved from a study of blood T cell repertoires in COVID-19. Across the study: PBMCs, B-cell-depleted T cells, or T cells provided the cDNA or gDNA that made up the material.

Participants came from some 23 US areas, aged about 18 to 89 years. Clinical histories supplied by participants themselves formed the basis of cohort assignment. Recovery meant two consecutive negative NP/OP PCR tests, professional clearance, or resolved symptoms. Germline CDR1 SNHLY, CDR2 FYNNEI. The V end was cut by 8 bases, the J end by 1 base, with 5 bases between. This CDR3 is 12 amino acids long. Sequenced by immunoSEQ multiplex PCR; TCRdb stores in-frame clones only, minus some. This table has roughly 160,000 clones, around 80% appearing once. Sequences were obtained from PBMCs or T cells enriched from blood (not recorded which). This chain links TRBV2 with TRBJ1-4; no reliable D call. The receptor was derived from a woman in her sixties who had recovered from COVID-19. Here the CDR3 reads CASFQTNEKLFF. The CDR3 DNA follows: TGTGCCAGCTTCCAAACTAATGAAAAACTGTTTTTT.